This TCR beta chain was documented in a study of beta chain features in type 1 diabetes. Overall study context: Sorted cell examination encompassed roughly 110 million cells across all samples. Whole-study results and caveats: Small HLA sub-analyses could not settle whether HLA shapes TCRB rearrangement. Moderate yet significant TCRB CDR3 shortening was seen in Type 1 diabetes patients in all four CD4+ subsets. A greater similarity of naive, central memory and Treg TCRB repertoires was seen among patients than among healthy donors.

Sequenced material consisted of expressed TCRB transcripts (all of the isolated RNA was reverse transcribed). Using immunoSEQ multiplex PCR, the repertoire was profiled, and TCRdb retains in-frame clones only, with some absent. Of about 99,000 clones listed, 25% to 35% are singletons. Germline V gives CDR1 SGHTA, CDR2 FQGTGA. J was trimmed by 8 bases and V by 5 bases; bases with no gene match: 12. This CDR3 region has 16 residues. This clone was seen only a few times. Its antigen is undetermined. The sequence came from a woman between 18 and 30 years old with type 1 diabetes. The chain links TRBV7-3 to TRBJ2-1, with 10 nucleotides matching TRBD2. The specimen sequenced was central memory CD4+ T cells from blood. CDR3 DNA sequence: TGTGCCAGCAGCACCCAGGGGGGACTAGCGTCGCATGAGCAGTTCTTC. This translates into CASSTQGGLASHEQFF.